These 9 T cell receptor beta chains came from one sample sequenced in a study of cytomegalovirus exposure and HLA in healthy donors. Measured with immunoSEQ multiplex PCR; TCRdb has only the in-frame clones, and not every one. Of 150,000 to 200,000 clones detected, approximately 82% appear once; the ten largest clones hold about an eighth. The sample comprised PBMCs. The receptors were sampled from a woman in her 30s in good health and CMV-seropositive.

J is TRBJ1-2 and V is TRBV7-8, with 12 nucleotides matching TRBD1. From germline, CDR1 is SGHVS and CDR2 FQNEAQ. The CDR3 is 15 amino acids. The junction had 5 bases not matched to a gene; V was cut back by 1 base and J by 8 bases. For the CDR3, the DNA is TGTGCCAGCAGCTTAGAGGGACAGGGGGCGCGGGGCTACACCTTC. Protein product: CASSLEGQGARGYTF.

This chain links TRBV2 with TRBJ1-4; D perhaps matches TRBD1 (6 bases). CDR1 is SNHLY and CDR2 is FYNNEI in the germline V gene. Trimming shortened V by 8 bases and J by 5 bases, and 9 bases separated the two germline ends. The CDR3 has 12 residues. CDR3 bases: TGTGCCAGCTGGGACACGAATGAAAAACTGTTTTTT. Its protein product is CASWDTNEKLFF.

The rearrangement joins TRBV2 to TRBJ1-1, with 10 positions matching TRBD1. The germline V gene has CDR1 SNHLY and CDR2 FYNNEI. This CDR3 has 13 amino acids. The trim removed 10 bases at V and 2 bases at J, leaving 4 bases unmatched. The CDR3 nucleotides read TGTGCCATCCGGGACAGGGGAAACACTGAAGCTTTCTTT. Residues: CAIRDRGNTEAFF.

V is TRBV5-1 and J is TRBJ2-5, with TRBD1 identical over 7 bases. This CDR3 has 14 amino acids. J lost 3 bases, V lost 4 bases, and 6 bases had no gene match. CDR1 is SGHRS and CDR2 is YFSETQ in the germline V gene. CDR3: CASSPGQVKETQYF. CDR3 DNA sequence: TGCGCCAGCAGCCCTGGACAGGTCAAAGAGACCCAGTACTTC.

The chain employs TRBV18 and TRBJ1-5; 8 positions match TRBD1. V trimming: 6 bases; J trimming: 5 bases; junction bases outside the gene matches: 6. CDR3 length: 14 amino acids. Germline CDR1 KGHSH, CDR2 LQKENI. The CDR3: CASSRDRGDQPQHF. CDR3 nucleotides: TGTGCCAGCTCCCGCGACAGGGGTGATCAGCCCCAGCATTTT. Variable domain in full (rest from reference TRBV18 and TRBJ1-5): NAGVMQNPRHLVRRRGQEARLRCSPMKGHSHVYWYRQLPEEGLKFMVYLQKENIIDESGMPKERFSAEFPKEGPSILRIQQVVRGDSAAYFCASSRDRGDQPQHFGDGTRLSIL.

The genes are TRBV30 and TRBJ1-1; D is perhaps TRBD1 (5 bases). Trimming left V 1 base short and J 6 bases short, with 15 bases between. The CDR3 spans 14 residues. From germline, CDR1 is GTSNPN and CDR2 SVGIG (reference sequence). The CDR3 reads CAWSGTTSGSEAFF. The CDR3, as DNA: TGTGCCTGGAGTGGAACCACTTCAGGGTCTGAAGCTTTCTTT.

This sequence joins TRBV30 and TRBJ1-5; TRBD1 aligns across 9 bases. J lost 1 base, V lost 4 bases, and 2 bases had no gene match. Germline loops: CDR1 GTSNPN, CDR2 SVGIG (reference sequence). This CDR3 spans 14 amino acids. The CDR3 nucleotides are TGTGCCTGGACGGGACAGGGAAGCAATCAGCCCCAGCATTTT. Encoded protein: CAWTGQGSNQPQHF. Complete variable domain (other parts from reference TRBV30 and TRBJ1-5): SQTIHQWPATLVQPVGSPLSLECTVEGTSNPNLYWYRQAAGRGLQLLFYSVGIGQISSEVPQNLSASRPQDRQFILSSKKLLLSDSGFYLCAWTGQGSNQPQHFGDGTRLSIL.

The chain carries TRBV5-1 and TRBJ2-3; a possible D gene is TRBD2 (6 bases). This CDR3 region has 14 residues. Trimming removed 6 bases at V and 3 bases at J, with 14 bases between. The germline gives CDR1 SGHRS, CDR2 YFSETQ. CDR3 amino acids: CASTGGGRTDTQYF. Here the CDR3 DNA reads TGCGCCAGCACCGGGGGTGGGAGAACAGATACGCAGTATTTT.

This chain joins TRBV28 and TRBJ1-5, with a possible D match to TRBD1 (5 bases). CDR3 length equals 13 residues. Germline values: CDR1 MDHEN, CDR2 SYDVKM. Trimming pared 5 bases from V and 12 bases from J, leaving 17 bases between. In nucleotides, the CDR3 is TGTGCCAGCAGTGTTTCCGACAGAAGCAACCAGCATTTT. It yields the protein CASSVSDRSNQHF.